These 10 T cell receptor beta chains were sequenced from one sample in a study of identical twins. Each CDR3 protein is one row after TCRdb ran MiXCR on the 5' RACE reads. This table holds 300,000 to 400,000 distinct CDR3 sequences, approximately 13% found once. The same specimen was also included in a second study, on yellow fever vaccine responses in identical twins.

The sequenced sample consisted of CD8+ T cells sorted from blood. Receptors originate from a woman between 18 and 30 years old in good health.

This clonotype was counted ten times or more. CDR3 protein: CSEVKGYVVTEAFF. Written as DNA, the CDR3 is TGCAGTGAAGTAAAGGGGTATGTAGTCACTGAAGCTTTCTTT. The rearrangement joins TRBV20-1 to TRBJ1-1; tentative D call: TRBD1 (5 bases). This CDR3 has 14 amino acids. V was cut by 7 bases and J by 4 bases, with 19 bases left in between. CDR1 is DFQATT and CDR2 is SNEGSKA in the germline V gene (reference sequence).

The chain is built from TRBV20-1 and TRBJ1-1, with D tentatively TRBD1 (5 bases). Trimming removed 3 bases at V and 1 base at J, with 15 bases between. The CDR3 extends over 15 amino acids. Looked up from germline, CDR1 is DFQATT and CDR2 is SNEGSKA (reference sequence). The CDR3 region has the DNA TGCAGTGCTAGGCAACAGGAAATGGCGAACACTGAAGCTTTCTTT. Translated, it gives CSARQQEMANTEAFF.

This clonotype was detected only a few times. The J gene is TRBJ2-2, the V gene TRBV6-5, with 7 bases aligning to TRBD2. There are 17 residues in the CDR3. V was clipped by 2 bases and J by 3 bases; unmatched bases: 9. Germline CDR1 is MNHEY and CDR2 is SVGAGI. The CDR3 sequence: CASSYLSSSGYTGELFF. The CDR3 DNA sequence: TGTGCCAGCAGTTACCTTTCGTCTAGCGGTTACACCGGGGAGCTGTTTTTT.

This chain links TRBV27 with TRBJ2-2; tentatively, D is TRBD2 (7 bases). V gave up 3 bases and J gave up 3 bases, with 11 bases separating them. CDR3 length: 15 residues. Germline V gene sequence: CDR1 MNHEY, CDR2 SMNVEV (reference sequence). The CDR3 spells CASSFRGRDTGELFF. The DNA of the CDR3 is TGTGCCAGCAGTTTTAGGGGGAGGGACACCGGGGAGCTGTTTTTT.

This clonotype was detected many times. This sequence joins TRBV5-6 and TRBJ2-5; 9 bases fit TRBD1. After removal of 4 bases from V and 5 bases from J, the junction contained 3 bases not matched to a gene. The V gene's germline CDR1 is SGHDT and CDR2 YYEEEE. CDR3 length: 13 amino acids. The CDR3 region has the DNA TGTGCCAGCAGCCAAGGACAGGGGGAGACCCAGTACTTC. This translates into CASSQGQGETQYF.

The table lists this clonotype with a few counts. As the CDR3 is not closed by the conserved phenylalanine or tryptophan, this likely results from a read error. The chain combines TRBV5-1 with TRBJ2-1, with 9 bases that match TRBD2. Germline V lookup: CDR1 SGHRS, CDR2 YFSETQ. The CDR3 covers 17 residues. Unmatched junction bases numbered 10, after V lost 3 bases and J lost 3 bases. The CDR3 nucleotides read TGCGCCAGCAGCTCCCCGGCGCGGGGGGGCCACTACAATGAGCAGTTCCTC. Residues: CASSSPARGGHYNEQFL.

This clonotype has just a few counts. The V call is TRBV6-5, the J call TRBJ1-1; D remains unclear. Germline loops: CDR1 MNHEY, CDR2 SVGAGI. The CDR3 is made up of 14 amino acids. V lost 4 bases and J lost 1, with 10 bases in between. In DNA, the CDR3 is TGTGCCAGCAGTTCTTACGGTGCGAACACTGAAGCTTTCTTT. Amino acid sequence: CASSSYGANTEAFF.

This clonotype has at least ten counts. The V gene is TRBV12-3 or TRBV12-4, the J gene TRBJ2-5; unclear D gene. The CDR3 is 15 residues long. The germline V and J ends were trimmed by 1 base and 2 bases, with 11 bases remaining between them. The CDR3 sequence is CASSLGVVWQETQYF. CDR3 bases: TGTGCCAGCAGTTTAGGGGTCGTATGGCAAGAGACCCAGTACTTC.

This clonotype was recorded at least ten times. The J gene is TRBJ2-7, the V gene TRBV11-2; D unclear. Trimming took off 1 base at V and 4 bases at J, with 5 bases between the two ends. The CDR3 is made up of 12 amino acids. Germline CDR1 reads SGHAT; CDR2 reads FQNNGV. The CDR3 bases are TGTGCCAGCAGCTTAGGGTTATACGAGCAGTACGTC. It encodes CASSLGLYEQYV.

In its sample, this clonotype was seen once. Possible read error: a much larger clone is one base away. The gene calls are TRBV12-3 or TRBV12-4 and TRBJ2-1; D uncertain. This CDR3 contains 13 residues. V was cut by 4 bases and J by 8 bases, with 12 bases left in between. This CDR3 reads CASSSSLEDEQFF. DNA of the CDR3: TGTGCCAGCAGTTCCTCTCTAGAGGATGAGCAGTTCTTC.